What follows are 16 T cell receptor beta chains derived from one specimen sequenced in a study of identical twins. TCRdb itself ran the 5' RACE reads through MiXCR, one entry per CDR3 protein. This table holds about 480,000 distinct CDR3 sequences, approximately 15% found once. The same sample was also studied in work on yellow fever vaccine responses in identical twins.

The specimen sequenced was CD4+ T cells sorted from blood. The source is a woman younger than 35 in good health.

This chain links TRBV20-1 with TRBJ2-1, with D tentatively TRBD1 (6 bases). The CDR3 runs 15 residues. In germline, CDR1 is DFQATT, CDR2 SNEGSKA (reference sequence). V lost 2 bases and J lost 15, with 26 bases in between. The CDR3 bases are TGCAGTGCTAGAAAGGGGGAACCCATGACTAATCGACTGTTCTTC. Translating it yields CSARKGEPMTNRLFF.

This clonotype was recorded many times. The rearrangement links TRBV5-1 to TRBJ1-6; D uncertain. The germline V and J ends were trimmed by 0 bases and 7 bases, with 8 bases remaining between them. The germline CDR1 and CDR2 sequences are SGHRS and YFSETQ. The CDR3 runs 14 residues. The CDR3 is CASSLEGYNSPLHF. The DNA of the CDR3 is TGCGCCAGCAGCTTGGAAGGCTACAATTCACCCCTCCACTTT.

This clonotype occurred a few times. The chain carries TRBV7-2 and TRBJ2-7; D might be TRBD2 (6 bases). From germline, CDR1 is SGHTA and CDR2 FQGNSA. V dropped 5 bases and J dropped 8 bases, with 10 bases sitting between them. CDR3 size: 11 residues. CDR3 loop: CASSQGLKQYF. The DNA for the CDR3 is TGTGCCAGCAGCCAGGGACTTAAGCAGTACTTC.

This clonotype showed up just a few times. This chain links TRBV14 with TRBJ1-1; 7 bases are a match to TRBD1. The length of the CDR3 is 15 residues. Germline V lookup: CDR1 SGHDN, CDR2 FVKESK. V lost 4 bases, J lost 1 base, and 6 bases stayed unmatched. The CDR3 bases are TGTGCCAGCAGCCGCGCCGGGACAGCGAACACTGAAGCTTTCTTT. This translates into CASSRAGTANTEAFF. Full variable domain (rest looked up from reference TRBV14 and TRBJ1-1): EAGVTQFPSHSVIEKGQTVTLRCDPISGHDNLYWYRRVMGKEIKFLLHFVKESKQDESGMPNNRFLAERTGGTYSTLKVQPAELEDSGVYFCASSRAGTANTEAFFGQGTRLTVV.

The DNA of the CDR3 is TGTGCCACCAGCTACCACACCGGGGAGCTGTTTTTT. This encodes CATSYHTGELFF. V gene TRBV15 combines with J gene TRBJ2-2, with no clear D. CDR1 and CDR2 (germline): LNHNV, YYDKDF (reference sequence). The CDR3 totals 12 residues. V was shortened by 5 bases and J by 3 bases, with 4 bases between the two germline ends.

This clonotype was counted between two and nine times. The V and J genes are TRBV19 and TRBJ2-3, with 8 bases that match TRBD2. Trimming removed 7 bases from V and 9 bases from J; junction bases left unmatched: 12. The CDR3 spans 14 residues. Germline V gives CDR1 LNHDA, CDR2 SQIVND (reference sequence). In nucleotides, the CDR3 is TGTGCCAGTACCGAAGGACTAGCAGGGGACACGCAGTATTTT. Residues: CASTEGLAGDTQYF.

This clonotype was recorded many times. The rearrangement joins TRBV7-9 to TRBJ2-2; a weak D match, TRBD2 (5 bases). Trimming cost V 4 bases and J 4 bases, with 10 bases left between them. Germline lookup yields CDR1 SEHNR and CDR2 FQNEAQ (reference sequence). The CDR3 has 14 residues. The CDR3, as DNA: TGTGCCAGCAGCTACGGGATTGTCACCGGGGAGCTGTTTTTT. Its translation is CASSYGIVTGELFF.

V gene TRBV5-1 combines with J gene TRBJ1-2, with D unresolved. CDR1 and CDR2 from the germline V gene are SGHRS and YFSETQ. Between the trimmed V and J ends, which lost 4 bases and 6 bases, there was a span of 13 bases. CDR3 size: 13 residues. The CDR3 nucleotides are TGCGCCAGCAGCGCAACCTCTCGGGATGGCTACACCTTC. It is translated as CASSATSRDGYTF.

This clonotype has more than one count but fewer than ten. This chain uses TRBV21-1 with TRBJ2-1; TRBD1, the table's D call, lacks a check against the DNA. TRBV21-1 is tagged as a pseudogene. This CDR3 region has 16 residues. CDR3 in amino acids: CASSKVRDRAYNEQFF. For the CDR3, the DNA is TGTGCCAGCAGCAAAGTGAGGGACAGGGCCTACAATGAGCAGTTCTTC.

DNA of the CDR3: TGTGCCAGCTCACCGGCGGGATTAAGCACAGATACGCAGTATTTT. It encodes CASSPAGLSTDTQYF. The V gene is TRBV18, the J gene TRBJ2-3; D possibly corresponds to TRBD2 (6 bases). The germline V and J ends were trimmed by 3 bases and 0 bases, with 10 bases remaining between them. CDR1 and CDR2 (germline): KGHSH, LQKENI. This CDR3 spans 15 amino acids.

The V call is TRBV18, the J call TRBJ2-5, with D tentatively TRBD2 (5 bases). V was pared by 3 bases and J by 3 bases, with 11 bases between. The CDR3 totals 14 residues. From germline, CDR1 is KGHSH and CDR2 LQKENI. CDR3 nucleotides: TGTGCCAGCTCACCGGCTAGCAGCAAAGAGACCCAGTACTTC. Encoded protein: CASSPASSKETQYF. Looking up the rest from reference TRBV18 and TRBJ2-5 gives the full variable domain: NAGVMQNPRHLVRRRGQEARLRCSPMKGHSHVYWYRQLPEEGLKFMVYLQKENIIDESGMPKERFSAEFPKEGPSILRIQQVVRGDSAAYFCASSPASSKETQYFGPGTRLLVL.

There are many counts of this clonotype. The chain is built from TRBV12-3 or TRBV12-4 and TRBJ2-7, with D unresolved. The CDR3 runs 11 residues. Trimming took 6 bases from V and 5 from J, leaving 8 bases between them. The CDR3 DNA reads as TGTGCCAGCAGCCCCGGACACGAGCAGTACTTC. The encoded protein is CASSPGHEQYF.

This chain connects TRBV18 to TRBJ2-7; 7 nucleotides match TRBD2. V shed 3 bases, J shed 5 bases, and the junction held 1 base outside the gene matches. This CDR3 is built from 12 residues. From germline, CDR1 is KGHSH and CDR2 LQKENI. CDR3 DNA sequence: TGTGCCAGCTCACCGACTAGCAACGAGCAGTACTTC. Translation gives CASSPTSNEQYF.

This clonotype was detected a few times. The rearrangement uses TRBV6-5 and TRBJ2-7; 12 nucleotides line up with TRBD2. There are 18 residues in the CDR3. Unmatched junction bases numbered 11, after V lost 0 bases and J lost 5 bases. Germline values: CDR1 MNHEY, CDR2 SVGAGI. CDR3 sequence (DNA): TGTGCCAGCAGTTACTCGATAGGGTCTAGCGGGAGGGGGGACGAGCAGTACTTC. This translates into CASSYSIGSSGRGDEQYF.

The V and J genes are TRBV24-1 and TRBJ1-5; TRBD1 matches 8 bases. J was trimmed by 3 bases and V by 3 bases; bases with no gene match: 3. The CDR3 length is 15 residues. Germline V gene data show CDR1 as KGHDR and CDR2 as SFDVKD. The CDR3 sequence: CATSDTGGNNQPQHF. CDR3 nucleotide sequence: TGTGCCACCAGTGATACAGGGGGGAACAATCAGCCCCAGCATTTT.

This clonotype was detected a few times. The genes are TRBV24-1 and TRBJ2-1; 7 nucleotides align to TRBD2. Germline loops: CDR1 KGHDR, CDR2 SFDVKD. After removal of 6 bases from V and 7 bases from J, the junction contained 14 bases not matched to a gene. The CDR3 contains 16 residues. The CDR3 here is CATSTTSAKGRNEQFF. The DNA of the CDR3 is TGTGCCACCAGTACTACTAGCGCGAAAGGTCGGAATGAGCAGTTCTTC.